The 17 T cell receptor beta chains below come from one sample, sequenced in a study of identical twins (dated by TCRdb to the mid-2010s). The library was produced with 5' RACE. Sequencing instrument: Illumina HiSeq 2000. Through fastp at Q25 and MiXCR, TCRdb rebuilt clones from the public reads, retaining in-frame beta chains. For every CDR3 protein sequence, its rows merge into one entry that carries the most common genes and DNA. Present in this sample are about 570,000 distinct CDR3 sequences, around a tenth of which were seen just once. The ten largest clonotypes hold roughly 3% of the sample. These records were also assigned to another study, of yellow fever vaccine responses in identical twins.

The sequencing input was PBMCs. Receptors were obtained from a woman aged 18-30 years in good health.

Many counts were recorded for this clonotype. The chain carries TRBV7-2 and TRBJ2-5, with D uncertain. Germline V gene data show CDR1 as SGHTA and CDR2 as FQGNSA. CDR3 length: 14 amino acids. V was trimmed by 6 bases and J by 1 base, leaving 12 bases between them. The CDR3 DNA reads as TGTGCCAGCAGTGCCCCGCCGGGCCAAGAGACCCAGTACTTC. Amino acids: CASSAPPGQETQYF.

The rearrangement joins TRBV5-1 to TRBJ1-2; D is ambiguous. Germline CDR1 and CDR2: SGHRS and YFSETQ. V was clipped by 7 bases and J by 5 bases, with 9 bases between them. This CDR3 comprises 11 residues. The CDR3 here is CASGGGYGYTF. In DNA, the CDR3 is TGCGCCAGCGGTGGAGGGTATGGCTACACCTTC.

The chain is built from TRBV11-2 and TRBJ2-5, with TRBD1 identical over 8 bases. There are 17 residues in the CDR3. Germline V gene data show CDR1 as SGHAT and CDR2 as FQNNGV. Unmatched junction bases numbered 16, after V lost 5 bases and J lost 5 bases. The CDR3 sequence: CASSPSRLDRVRETQYF. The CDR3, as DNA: TGTGCCAGCAGCCCATCCAGACTGGACAGGGTGAGGGAGACCCAGTACTTC.

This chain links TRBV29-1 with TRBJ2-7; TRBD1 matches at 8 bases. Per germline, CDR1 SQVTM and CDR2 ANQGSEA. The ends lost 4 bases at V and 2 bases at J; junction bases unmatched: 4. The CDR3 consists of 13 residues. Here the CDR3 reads CSVAPQGAYEQYF. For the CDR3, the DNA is TGCAGCGTTGCACCACAGGGGGCCTACGAGCAGTACTTC.

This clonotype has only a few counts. Here the CDR3 reads CASSLAWSGLVAKNIQYF. CDR3 DNA: TGTGCCAGCAGCTTGGCGTGGTCGGGGTTGGTAGCCAAAAACATTCAGTACTTC. The chain has TRBV5-6 and TRBJ2-4, with D perhaps TRBD2 (5 bases). The germline V gene has CDR1 SGHDT and CDR2 YYEEEE. This CDR3 has 18 residues. Trimming pared 0 bases from V and 0 bases from J, leaving 16 bases between.

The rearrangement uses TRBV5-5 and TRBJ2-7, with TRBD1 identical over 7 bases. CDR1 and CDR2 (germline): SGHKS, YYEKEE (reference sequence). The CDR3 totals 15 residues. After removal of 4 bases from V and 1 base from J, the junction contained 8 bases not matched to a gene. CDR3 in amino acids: CASSPRGQKSYEQYF. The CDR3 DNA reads TGTGCCAGCAGCCCAAGGGGACAGAAATCCTACGAGCAGTACTTC.

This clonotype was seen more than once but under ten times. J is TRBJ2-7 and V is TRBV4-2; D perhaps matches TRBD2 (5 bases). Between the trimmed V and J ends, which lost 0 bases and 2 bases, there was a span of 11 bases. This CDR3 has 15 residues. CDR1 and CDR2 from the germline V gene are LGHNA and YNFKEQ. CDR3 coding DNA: TGTGCCAGCAGCCAAGAAACCGGGATAGCCTACGAGCAGTACTTC. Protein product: CASSQETGIAYEQYF.

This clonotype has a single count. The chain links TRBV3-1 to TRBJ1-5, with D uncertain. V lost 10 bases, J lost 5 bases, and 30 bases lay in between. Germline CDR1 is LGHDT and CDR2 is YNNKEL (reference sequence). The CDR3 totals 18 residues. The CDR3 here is CATSKQDASAEGYQPQHF. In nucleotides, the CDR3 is TGTGCCACCTCCAAGCAAGACGCTTCGGCAGAGGGCTATCAGCCCCAGCATTTT.

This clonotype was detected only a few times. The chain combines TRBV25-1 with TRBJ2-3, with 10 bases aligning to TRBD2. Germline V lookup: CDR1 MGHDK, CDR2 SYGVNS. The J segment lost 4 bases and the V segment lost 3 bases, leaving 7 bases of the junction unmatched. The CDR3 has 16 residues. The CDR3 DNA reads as TGTGCCAGCAGTGATCCTCCTAGCGGGAGACCAGATACGCAGTATTTT. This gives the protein CASSDPPSGRPDTQYF.

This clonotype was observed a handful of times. CDR3 coding DNA: TGTGCCAGCAGCTCCCCGACTAGCGGGGGATTCTACAATGAGCAGTTCTTC. Translated, it gives CASSSPTSGGFYNEQFF. V and J are TRBV7-2 and TRBJ2-1, with 12 bases identical to TRBD2. The germline V gene encodes CDR1 SGHTA and CDR2 FQGNSA. The CDR3 covers 17 residues. V gave up 4 bases and J gave up 3 bases; unmatched junction bases: 7. The variable domain in full, completed from reference TRBV7-2 and TRBJ2-1, reads GAGVSQSPSNKVTEKGKDVELRCDPISGHTALYWYRQSLGQGLEFLIYFQGNSAPDKSGLPSDRFSAERTGGSVSTLTIQRTQQEDSAVYLCASSSPTSGGFYNEQFFGPGTRLTVL.

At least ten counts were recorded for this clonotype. The CDR3 region has the DNA TGCGCCAGCAGCTTCCCGGGAGAGGACACCGGGGAGCTGTTTTTT. Its protein product is CASSFPGEDTGELFF. V and J are TRBV5-1 and TRBJ2-2; possible D gene TRBD2, 6 bases. Germline V gene lookup returns CDR1 SGHRS and CDR2 YFSETQ. The V end was cut by 2 bases, the J end by 3 bases, with 11 bases between. This CDR3 region has 15 residues.

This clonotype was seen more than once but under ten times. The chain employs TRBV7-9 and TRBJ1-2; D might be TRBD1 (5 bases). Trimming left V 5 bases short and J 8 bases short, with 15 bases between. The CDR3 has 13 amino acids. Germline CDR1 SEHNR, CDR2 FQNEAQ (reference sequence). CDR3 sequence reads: CASSTGLTGGYTF. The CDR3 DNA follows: TGTGCCAGCAGCACAGGACTGACCGGGGGCTACACCTTC.

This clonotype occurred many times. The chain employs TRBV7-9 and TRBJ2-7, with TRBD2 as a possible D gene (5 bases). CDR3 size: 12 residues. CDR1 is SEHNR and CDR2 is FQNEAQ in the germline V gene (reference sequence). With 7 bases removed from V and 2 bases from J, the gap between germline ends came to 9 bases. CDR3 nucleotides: TGTGCCAGCACTAGCCACACCTACGAGCAGTACTTC. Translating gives CASTSHTYEQYF.

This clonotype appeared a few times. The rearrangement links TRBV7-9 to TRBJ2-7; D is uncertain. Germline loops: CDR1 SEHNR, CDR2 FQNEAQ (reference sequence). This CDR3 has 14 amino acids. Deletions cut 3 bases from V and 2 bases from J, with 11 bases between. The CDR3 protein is CASSFQDPPYEQYF. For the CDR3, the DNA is TGTGCCAGCAGCTTCCAGGACCCGCCCTACGAGCAGTACTTC.

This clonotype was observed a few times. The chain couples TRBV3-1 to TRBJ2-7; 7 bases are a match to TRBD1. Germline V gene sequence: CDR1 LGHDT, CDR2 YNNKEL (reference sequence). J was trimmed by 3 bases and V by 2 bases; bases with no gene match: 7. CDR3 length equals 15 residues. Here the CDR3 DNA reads TGTGCCAGCAGCCAACCCACAGGGGCGATCTACGAGCAGTACTTC. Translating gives CASSQPTGAIYEQYF.

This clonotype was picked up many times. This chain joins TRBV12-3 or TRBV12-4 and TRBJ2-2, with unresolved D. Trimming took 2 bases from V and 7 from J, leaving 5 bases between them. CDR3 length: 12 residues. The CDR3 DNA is TGTGCCAGCAGTTTAAGTTTCGGGGAGCTGTTTTTT. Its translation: CASSLSFGELFF.

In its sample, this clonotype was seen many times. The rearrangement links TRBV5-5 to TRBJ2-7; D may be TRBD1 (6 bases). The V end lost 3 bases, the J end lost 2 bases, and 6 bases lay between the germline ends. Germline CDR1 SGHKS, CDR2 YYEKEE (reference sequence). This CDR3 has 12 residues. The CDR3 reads CASSWGPYEQYF. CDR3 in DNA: TGTGCCAGCAGCTGGGGGCCCTACGAGCAGTACTTC. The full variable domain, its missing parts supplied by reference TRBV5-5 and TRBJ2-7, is DAGVTQSPTHLIKTRGQQVTLRCSPISGHKSVSWYQQVLGQGPQFIFQYYEKEERGRGNFPDRFSARQFPNYSSELNVNALLLGDSALYLCASSWGPYEQYFGPGTRLTVT.